Reported below is one T cell receptor (beta chain). Antigen specificity is unknown. Unique molecular identifiers tagged the TCR beta cDNA libraries. Input populations of 1 to 10 million T cells gave rise to hundreds of thousands of cDNA molecules. MiXCR was run by TCRdb on the PCR reads, yielding one entry per CDR3 protein. The sample has about 820,000 distinct CDR3 sequences; about 50% are singletons. This sample is part of a study of post-analysis software for immune sequencing data. Study outcomes and limitations: There were four or five TRBV segments more frequent in patients than controls, and TRBV5-6, TRBV5-1 and TRBV20-1 were among them. Samples sharing a preparation batch grouped tightly together when assessed by F measure. In multiple sclerosis, normalized Chao1 diversity was significantly below that of controls.

CDR3 length: 18 residues. The germline CDR1 and CDR2 sequences are SGHVS and FNYEAQ. V lost 1 base and J 1 base, leaving 17 bases between the germline ends. The sequencing input was blood. The clonotype originates from a girl between 5 and 17 years old with multiple sclerosis. The V and J genes are TRBV7-6 and TRBJ2-1; no clear D gene. In nucleotides, the CDR3 is TGTGCCAGCAGCTTAGGGGCTACCAGCCAGGTTTCCTACAATGAGCAGTTCTTC. Translating it yields CASSLGATSQVSYNEQFF. The full variable domain, rest sourced from reference TRBV7-6 and TRBJ2-1, is GAGVSQSPRYKVTKRGQDVALRCDPISGHVSLYWYRQALGQGPEFLTYFNYEAQQDKSGLPNDRFSAERPEGSISTLTIQRTEQRDSAMYRCASSLGATSQVSYNEQFFGPGTRLTVL.